The clone carrying this TCR beta chain was counted only a few times. The antigen remains unidentified. V was trimmed by 10 bases and J by 9 bases, leaving 22 bases between them. The CDR3 runs to 14 residues. Germline V CDR1 and CDR2: LNHDA, SQIVND (reference sequence). PCR involved 60 Vbeta and 13 Jbeta primers. Libraries were prepared by immunoSEQ multiplex PCR; TCRdb keeps only in-frame clonotypes and omits some of them. The sample carries 120,000 or so clones, 74% recorded once. These data belong to a study of cytomegalovirus exposure and HLA in healthy donors. About the research overall: Of 300 to 500 genotyped donors, more than 65% grouped in the Caucasian-associated ancestry cluster. Study outcomes and limitations: When a later analysis compared HLA-associated TCR beta chains with equally common others, the HLA-associated chains turned out to be more clonally expanded and to have lower generation probabilities.

The chain joins TRBV19 to TRBJ1-3; D not certain. Sequencing was performed on PBMCs. This sequence was found in a man aged 35-49 years in good health and CMV-seropositive. In nucleotides, the CDR3 is TGTGCCACTTCGTTGGAGCCACCTAAACGCACCATATATTTT. It codes for CATSLEPPKRTIYF.